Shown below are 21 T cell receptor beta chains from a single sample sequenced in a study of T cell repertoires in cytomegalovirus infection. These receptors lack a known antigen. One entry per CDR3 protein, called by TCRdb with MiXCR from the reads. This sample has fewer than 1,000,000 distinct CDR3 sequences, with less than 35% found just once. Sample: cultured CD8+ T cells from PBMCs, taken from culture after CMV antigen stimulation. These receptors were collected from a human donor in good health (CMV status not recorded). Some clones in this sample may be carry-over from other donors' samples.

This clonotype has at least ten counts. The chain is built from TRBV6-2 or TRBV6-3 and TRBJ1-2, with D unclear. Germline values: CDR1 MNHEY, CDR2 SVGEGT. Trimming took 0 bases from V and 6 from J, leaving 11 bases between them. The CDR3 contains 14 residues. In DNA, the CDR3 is TGTGCCAGCAGTTACTCGGCCAGGACGGATGGCTACACCTTC. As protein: CASSYSARTDGYTF.

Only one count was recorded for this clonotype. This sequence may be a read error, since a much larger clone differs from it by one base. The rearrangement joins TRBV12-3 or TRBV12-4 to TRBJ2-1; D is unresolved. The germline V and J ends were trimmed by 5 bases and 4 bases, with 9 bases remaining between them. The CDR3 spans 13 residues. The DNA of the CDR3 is TGTGCCAGCAGTAATTCCAGATACAATGAGCAGTTCTTC. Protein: CASSNSRYNEQFF.

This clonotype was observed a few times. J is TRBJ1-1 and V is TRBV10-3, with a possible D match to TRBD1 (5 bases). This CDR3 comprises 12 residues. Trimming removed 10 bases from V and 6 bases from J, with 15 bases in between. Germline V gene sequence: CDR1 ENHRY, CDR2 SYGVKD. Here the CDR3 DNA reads TGTGCCACTCGGGACGGAAGGCCTGAAGCTTTCTTT. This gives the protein CATRDGRPEAFF.

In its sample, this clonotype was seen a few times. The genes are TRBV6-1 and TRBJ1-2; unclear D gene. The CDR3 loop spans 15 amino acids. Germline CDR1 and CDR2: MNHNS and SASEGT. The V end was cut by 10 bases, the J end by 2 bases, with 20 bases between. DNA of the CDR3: TGTGCCACCCTACCCCGGGGTCCCGCAAACTATGGCTACACCTTC. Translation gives CATLPRGPANYGYTF.

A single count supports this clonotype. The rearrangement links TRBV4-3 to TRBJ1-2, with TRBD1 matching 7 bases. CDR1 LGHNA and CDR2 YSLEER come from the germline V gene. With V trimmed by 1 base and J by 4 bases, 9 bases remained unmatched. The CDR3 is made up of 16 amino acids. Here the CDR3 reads CASSQGTGQERYGYTF. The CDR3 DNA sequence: TGCGCCAGCAGCCAAGGTACCGGACAGGAACGCTATGGCTACACCTTC.

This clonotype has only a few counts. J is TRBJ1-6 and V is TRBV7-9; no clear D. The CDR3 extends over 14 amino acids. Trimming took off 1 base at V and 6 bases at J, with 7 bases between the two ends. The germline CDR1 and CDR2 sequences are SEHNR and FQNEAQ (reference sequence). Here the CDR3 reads CASSLGRFNSPLHF. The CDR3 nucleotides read TGTGCCAGCAGCTTAGGACGGTTTAATTCACCCCTCCACTTT.

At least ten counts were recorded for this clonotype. The DNA of the CDR3 is TGTGCCAGCAGCCCGCAGGGCGCTGGGGCCAACGTCCTGACTTTC. This codes for CASSPQGAGANVLTF. This chain links TRBV27 with TRBJ2-6; maybe TRBD1 (5 bases). The germline V gene encodes CDR1 MNHEY and CDR2 SMNVEV (reference sequence). The CDR3 sequence is 15 residues long. Trimming stripped 6 bases from V and 2 bases from J, with 11 bases between.

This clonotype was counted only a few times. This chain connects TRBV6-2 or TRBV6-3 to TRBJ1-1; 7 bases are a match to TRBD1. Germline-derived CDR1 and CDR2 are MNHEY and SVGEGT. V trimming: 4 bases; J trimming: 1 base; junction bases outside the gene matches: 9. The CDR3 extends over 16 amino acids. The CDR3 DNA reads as TGTGCCAGCAGTTTAGACCCACAGGGGTGGAACACTGAAGCTTTCTTT. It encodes CASSLDPQGWNTEAFF.

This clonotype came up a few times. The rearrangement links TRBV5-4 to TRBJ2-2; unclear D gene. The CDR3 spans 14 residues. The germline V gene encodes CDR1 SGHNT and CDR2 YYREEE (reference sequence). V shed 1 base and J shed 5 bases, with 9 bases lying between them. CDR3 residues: CASSLLFKTGELFF. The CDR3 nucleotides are TGTGCCAGCAGCTTGCTGTTCAAGACCGGGGAGCTGTTTTTT.

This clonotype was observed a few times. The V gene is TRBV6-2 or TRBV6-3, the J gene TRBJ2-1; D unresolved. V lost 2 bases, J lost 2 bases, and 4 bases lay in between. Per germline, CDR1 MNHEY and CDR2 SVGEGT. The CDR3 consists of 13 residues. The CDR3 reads CASSYPTYNEQFF. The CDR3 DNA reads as TGTGCCAGCAGTTACCCAACCTACAATGAGCAGTTCTTC.

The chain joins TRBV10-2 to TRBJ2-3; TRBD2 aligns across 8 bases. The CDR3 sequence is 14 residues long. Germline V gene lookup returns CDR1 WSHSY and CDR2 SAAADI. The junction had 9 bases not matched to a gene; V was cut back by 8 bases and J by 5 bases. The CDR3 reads CASFKAGEGDTQYF. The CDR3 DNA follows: TGCGCCAGCTTTAAAGCGGGGGAAGGAGATACGCAGTATTTT.

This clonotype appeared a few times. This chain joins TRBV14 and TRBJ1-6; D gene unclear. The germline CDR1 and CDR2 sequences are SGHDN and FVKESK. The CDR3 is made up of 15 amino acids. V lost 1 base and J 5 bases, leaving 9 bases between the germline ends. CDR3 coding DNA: TGTGCCAGCAGCCAAGTTGGGAAAGATAATTCACCCCTCCACTTT. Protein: CASSQVGKDNSPLHF. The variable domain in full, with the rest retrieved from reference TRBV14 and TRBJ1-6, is EAGVTQFPSHSVIEKGQTVTLRCDPISGHDNLYWYRRVMGKEIKFLLHFVKESKQDESGMPNNRFLAERTGGTYSTLKVQPAELEDSGVYFCASSQVGKDNSPLHFGNGTRLTVT.

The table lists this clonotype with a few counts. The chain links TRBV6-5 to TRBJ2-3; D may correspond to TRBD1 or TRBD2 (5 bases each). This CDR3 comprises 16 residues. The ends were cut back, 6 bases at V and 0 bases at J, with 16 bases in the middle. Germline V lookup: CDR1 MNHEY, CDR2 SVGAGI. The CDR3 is CASSPGTSISTDTQYF. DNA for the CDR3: TGTGCCAGCAGCCCCGGGACCTCAATCAGCACAGATACGCAGTATTTT.

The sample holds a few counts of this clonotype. Written as DNA, the CDR3 is TGTGCCACCAGTGGTTACAGCACCGGGGAGCTGTTTTTT. Translation gives CATSGYSTGELFF. This chain uses TRBV24-1 with TRBJ2-2; unclear D gene. The germline V and J ends were trimmed by 5 bases and 4 bases, with 7 bases remaining between them. The V gene's germline CDR1 is KGHDR and CDR2 SFDVKD. The CDR3 is 13 residues long.

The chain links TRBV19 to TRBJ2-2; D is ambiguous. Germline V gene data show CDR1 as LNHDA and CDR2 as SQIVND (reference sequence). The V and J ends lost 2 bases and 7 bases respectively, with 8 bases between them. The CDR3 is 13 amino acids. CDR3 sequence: CASSITGDGELFF. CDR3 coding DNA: TGTGCCAGTAGTATAACCGGTGACGGGGAGCTGTTTTTT.

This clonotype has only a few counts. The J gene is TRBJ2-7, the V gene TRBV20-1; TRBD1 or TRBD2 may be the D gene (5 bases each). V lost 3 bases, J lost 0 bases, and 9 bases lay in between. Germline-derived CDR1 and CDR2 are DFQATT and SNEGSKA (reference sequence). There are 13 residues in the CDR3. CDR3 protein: CSARRGGSYEQYF. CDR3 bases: TGCAGTGCTAGGAGGGGCGGCTCCTACGAGCAGTACTTC.

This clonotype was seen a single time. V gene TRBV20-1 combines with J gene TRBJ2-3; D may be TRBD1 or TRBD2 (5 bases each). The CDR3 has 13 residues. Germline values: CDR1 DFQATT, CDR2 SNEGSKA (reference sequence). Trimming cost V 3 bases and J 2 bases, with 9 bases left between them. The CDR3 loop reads CSARGDHTDTQYF. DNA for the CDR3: TGCAGTGCTAGGGGGGACCACACAGATACGCAGTATTTT.

DNA for the CDR3: TGTGCCAGCAGACACGGACGGATCTTGGGGGAGCTGTTTTTT. Translated: CASRHGRILGELFF. This chain uses TRBV12-3 or TRBV12-4 with TRBJ2-2; the D is unclear. Trimming stripped 6 bases from V and 8 bases from J, with 16 bases between. This CDR3 region has 14 residues.

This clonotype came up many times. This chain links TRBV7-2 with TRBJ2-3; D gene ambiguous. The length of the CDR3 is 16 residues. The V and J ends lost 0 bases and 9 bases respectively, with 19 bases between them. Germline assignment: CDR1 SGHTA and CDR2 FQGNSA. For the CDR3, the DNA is TGTGCCAGCAGCTTAGCCACCCGGATGGTTGATGGCACGCAGTATTTT. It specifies CASSLATRMVDGTQYF.

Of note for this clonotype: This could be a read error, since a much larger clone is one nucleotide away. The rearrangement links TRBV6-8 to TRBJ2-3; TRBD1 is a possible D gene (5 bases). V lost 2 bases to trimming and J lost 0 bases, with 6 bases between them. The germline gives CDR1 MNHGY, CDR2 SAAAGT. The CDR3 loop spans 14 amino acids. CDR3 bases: TGTGCCAGCAGTTACGGGGCAAGCACAGATACGCAGTATTTT. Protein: CASSYGASTDTQYF.

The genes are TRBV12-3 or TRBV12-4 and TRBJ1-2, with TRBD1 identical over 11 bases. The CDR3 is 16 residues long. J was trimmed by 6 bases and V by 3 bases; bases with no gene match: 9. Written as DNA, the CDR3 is TGTGCCAGCAGTTTCAGGACAGGGGGCGGAATCGATGGCTACACCTTC. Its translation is CASSFRTGGGIDGYTF.